The 17 T cell receptor beta chains below were found in one sample sequenced in a study of blood T cell repertoires in COVID-19. Measured with immunoSEQ multiplex PCR; TCRdb has only the in-frame clones, and not every one. Of roughly 300,000 clones in the sample, roughly 90% are singletons; the top ten hold around 6%. The sample consisted of peripheral blood. The source of these receptors is a man in his late teens or twenties who had recovered from COVID-19.

The rearrangement uses TRBV10-3 and TRBJ2-2, with TRBD2 as a possible D gene (6 bases). The CDR3 extends over 14 amino acids. V was shortened by 2 bases and J by 6 bases, with 10 bases between the two germline ends. The germline V gene encodes CDR1 ENHRY and CDR2 SYGVKD. The CDR3 sequence is CAISETSSPGELFF. The CDR3 region has the DNA TGTGCCATCAGTGAGACTAGCAGTCCCGGGGAGCTGTTTTTT.

V is TRBV4-2 and J is TRBJ1-2; a possible D gene is TRBD1 (5 bases). Trimming took off 3 bases at V and 1 base at J, with 9 bases between the two ends. This CDR3 has 14 residues. Germline V CDR1 and CDR2: LGHNA, YNFKEQ. The CDR3 nucleotides read TGTGCCAGCAGCCACCAGGGCATTAACTATGGCTACACCTTC. Translation: CASSHQGINYGYTF.

This chain joins TRBV7-3 and TRBJ2-3; TRBD2 matches at 11 bases. The CDR3 is made up of 16 amino acids. CDR1 is SGHTA and CDR2 is FQGTGA in the germline V gene. Trimming removed 5 bases from V and 4 bases from J; junction bases left unmatched: 8. DNA of the CDR3: TGTGCCAGCAGCGCCATGGCTAGCGGGAGGTCAGATACGCAGTATTTT. This encodes CASSAMASGRSDTQYF.

The chain joins TRBV27 to TRBJ1-1; D possibly corresponds to TRBD1 (6 bases). Germline CDR1 is MNHEY and CDR2 is SMNVEV (reference sequence). Trimming stripped 5 bases from V and 3 bases from J, with 10 bases between. This CDR3 comprises 13 residues. CDR3 sequence (DNA): TGTGCCAGCAGTGCCGCAGGGGACACTGAAGCTTTCTTT. It is translated as CASSAAGDTEAFF.

The gene calls are TRBV9 and TRBJ1-1; possible D gene TRBD1, 5 bases. Trimming cost V 4 bases and J 1 base, with 14 bases left between them. Germline CDR1 SGDLS, CDR2 YYNGEE. This CDR3 has 15 residues. CDR3 in amino acids: CASSPWGNPNTEAFF. The CDR3 nucleotides read TGTGCCAGCAGCCCTTGGGGCAATCCGAACACTGAAGCTTTCTTT.

The rearrangement links TRBV6-2 or TRBV6-3 to TRBJ2-3; D perhaps matches TRBD2 (7 bases). CDR3 length: 15 amino acids. Germline V gene data show CDR1 as MNHEY and CDR2 as SVGEGT. Trimming left V 2 bases short and J 0 bases short, with 9 bases between. Here the CDR3 reads CASSYGGASTDTQYF. In DNA, the CDR3 is TGTGCCAGCAGTTACGGGGGGGCCAGCACAGATACGCAGTATTTT.

The chain uses TRBV3-1 (or the pseudogene TRBV3-2) and TRBJ2-3, with TRBD1 as a possible D gene (6 bases). CDR1 and CDR2 from the germline V gene are LGHDT and YNNKEL (reference sequence). This CDR3 is built from 15 residues. Deletions cut 1 base from V and 4 bases from J, with 12 bases between. Here the CDR3 reads CASSQGIGGADTQYF. The CDR3, as DNA: TGTGCCAGCAGCCAAGGGATTGGGGGCGCAGATACGCAGTATTTT.

This chain links TRBV2 with TRBJ2-5; TRBD2 matches at 7 bases. Germline CDR1 and CDR2: SNHLY and FYNNEI. The CDR3 is 16 residues long. J gave up 3 bases and V 4 bases, and 11 bases lay outside the gene matches. The CDR3 region has the DNA TGTGCCAGCAGTGTGTCCATGAGCGGGGTCGAAGAGACCCAGTACTTC. Translating gives CASSVSMSGVEETQYF.

This rearrangement joins TRBV6-2 or TRBV6-3 to TRBJ2-1, with 10 bases that match TRBD1. J gave up 9 bases and V 2 bases, and 4 bases lay outside the gene matches. The CDR3 loop spans 14 amino acids. Per the germline V gene, CDR1 is MNHEY and CDR2 is SVGEGT. In DNA, the CDR3 is TGTGCCAGCAGTTACCCGGGACAGGGGACTGAGCAGTTCTTC. Its protein is CASSYPGQGTEQFF.

This chain uses TRBV7-9 with TRBJ2-7; D is possibly TRBD1 (6 bases). Germline values: CDR1 SEHNR, CDR2 FQNEAQ (reference sequence). The CDR3 has 12 amino acids. The V end was cut by 3 bases, the J end by 6 bases, with 9 bases between. The CDR3 sequence: CASSFTGSEQYF. For the CDR3, the DNA is TGTGCCAGCAGCTTTACAGGGTCCGAGCAGTACTTC.

This clone came up a few times. The genes are TRBV7-9 and TRBJ2-7, with D possibly being TRBD2 (6 bases). This CDR3 comprises 16 residues. The V gene lost 1 base and the J gene lost 0 bases, with 13 bases spanning the gap. Germline assignment: CDR1 SEHNR and CDR2 FQNEAQ (reference sequence). CDR3 sequence reads: CASSLGRGFYSYEQYF. DNA of the CDR3: TGTGCCAGCAGCTTAGGGCGGGGCTTTTACTCCTACGAGCAGTACTTC.

The chain joins TRBV29-1 to TRBJ2-7; 8 bases line up with TRBD2. This CDR3 is built from 13 residues. The V segment lost 7 bases and the J segment 5 bases; nucleotides outside the gene matches: 10. CDR1 is SQVTM, CDR2 ANQGSEA, per germline. Written as DNA, the CDR3 is TGCAGCGCATATGGACTAGCTATCGACGAGCAGTACTTC. Its protein product is CSAYGLAIDEQYF.

This clone came up once. The J gene is TRBJ1-5, the V gene TRBV19, with 8 bases identical to TRBD1. Germline-derived CDR1 and CDR2 are LNHDA and SQIVND (reference sequence). The J segment lost 0 bases and the V segment lost 8 bases, leaving 12 bases of the junction unmatched. The CDR3 spans 17 residues. CDR3 in amino acids: CASLPGQAPYSNQPQHF. CDR3 nucleotides: TGTGCCAGTCTGCCGGGACAGGCCCCTTATAGCAATCAGCCCCAGCATTTT.

The chain joins TRBV19 to TRBJ1-2, with D possibly being TRBD1 (5 bases). CDR1 LNHDA and CDR2 SQIVND come from the germline V gene (reference sequence). This CDR3 comprises 13 residues. V was pared by 10 bases and J by 0 bases, with 12 bases between. The CDR3: CATKPGTNYGYTF. The CDR3 nucleotides read TGTGCCACCAAACCAGGGACTAACTATGGCTACACCTTC. The variable domain in full, with the rest retrieved from reference TRBV19 and TRBJ1-2, is DGGITQSPKYLFRKEGQNVTLSCEQNLNHDAMYWYRQDPGQGLRLIYYSQIVNDFQKGDIAEGYSVSREKKESFPLTVTSAQKNPTAFYLCATKPGTNYGYTFGSGTRLTVV.

This clone has a single count. The gene calls are TRBV5-1 and TRBJ2-7; TRBD1 matches 10 bases. Germline lookup yields CDR1 SGHRS and CDR2 YFSETQ. After removal of 0 bases from V and 0 bases from J, the junction contained 6 bases not matched to a gene. The CDR3 runs 17 residues. CDR3 region: CASSLGTGGVYSYEQYF. The CDR3 bases are TGCGCCAGCAGCTTGGGGACAGGGGGTGTGTACTCCTACGAGCAGTACTTC.

The rearrangement links TRBV18 to TRBJ1-5; a possible D gene is TRBD1 (5 bases). The CDR3 is 15 amino acids. Germline V CDR1 and CDR2: KGHSH, LQKENI. V shed 2 bases and J shed 5 bases, with 13 bases lying between them. CDR3 loop: CASSPWGGGDQPQHF. CDR3 bases: TGTGCCAGCTCACCATGGGGGGGAGGCGATCAGCCCCAGCATTTT.

The rearrangement links TRBV29-1 to TRBJ2-5, with D unclear. CDR3 length: 13 residues. Germline values: CDR1 SQVTM, CDR2 ANQGSEA. Trimming took off 5 bases at V and 5 bases at J, with 15 bases between the two ends. The CDR3 nucleotides read TGCAGCGTTCGCCCTCTAGTAGTCGAGACCCAGTACTTC. Protein sequence: CSVRPLVVETQYF.